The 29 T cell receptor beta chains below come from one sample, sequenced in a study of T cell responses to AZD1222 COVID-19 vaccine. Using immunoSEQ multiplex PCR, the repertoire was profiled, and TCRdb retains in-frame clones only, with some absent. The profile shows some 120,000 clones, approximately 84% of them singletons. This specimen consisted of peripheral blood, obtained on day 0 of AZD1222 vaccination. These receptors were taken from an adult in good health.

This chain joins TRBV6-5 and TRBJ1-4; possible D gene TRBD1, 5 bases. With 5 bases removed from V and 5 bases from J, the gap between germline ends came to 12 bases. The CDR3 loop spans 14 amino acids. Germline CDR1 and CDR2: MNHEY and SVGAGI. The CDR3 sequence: CASSLTGVNEKLFF. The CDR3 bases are TGTGCCAGCAGTCTAACAGGTGTCAATGAAAAACTGTTTTTT.

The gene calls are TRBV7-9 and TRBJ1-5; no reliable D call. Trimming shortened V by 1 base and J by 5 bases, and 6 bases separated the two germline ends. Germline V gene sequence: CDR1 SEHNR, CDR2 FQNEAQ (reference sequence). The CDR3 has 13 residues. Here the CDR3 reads CASSLVSDQPQHF. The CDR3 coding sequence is TGTGCCAGCAGCTTAGTTTCGGATCAGCCCCAGCATTTT.

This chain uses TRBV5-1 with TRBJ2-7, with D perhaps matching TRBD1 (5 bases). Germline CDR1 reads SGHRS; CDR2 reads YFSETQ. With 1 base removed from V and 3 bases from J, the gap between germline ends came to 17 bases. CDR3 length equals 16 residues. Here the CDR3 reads CASSLTTGVVVYEQYF. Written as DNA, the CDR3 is TGCGCCAGCAGCTTGACCACAGGAGTGGTAGTCTACGAGCAGTACTTC.

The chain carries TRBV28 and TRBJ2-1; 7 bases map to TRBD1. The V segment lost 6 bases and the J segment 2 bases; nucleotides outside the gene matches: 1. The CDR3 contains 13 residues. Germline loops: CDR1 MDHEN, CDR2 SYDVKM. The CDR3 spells CASRTGTYNEQFF. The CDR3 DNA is TGTGCCAGCAGGACAGGGACCTACAATGAGCAGTTCTTC.

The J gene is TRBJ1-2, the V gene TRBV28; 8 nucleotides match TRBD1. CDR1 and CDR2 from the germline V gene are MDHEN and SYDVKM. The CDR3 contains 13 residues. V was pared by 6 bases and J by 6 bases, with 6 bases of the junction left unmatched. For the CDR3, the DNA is TGTGCCAGCAGCCCCGGACAGGGCCATGGCTACACCTTC. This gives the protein CASSPGQGHGYTF.

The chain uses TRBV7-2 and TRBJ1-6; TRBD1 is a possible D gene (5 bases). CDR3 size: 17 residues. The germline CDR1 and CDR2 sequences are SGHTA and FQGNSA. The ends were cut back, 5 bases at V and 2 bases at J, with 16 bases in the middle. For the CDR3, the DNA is TGTGCCAGCAGCCTCTGGGGGGTACAGACCTATAATTCACCCCTCCACTTT. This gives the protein CASSLWGVQTYNSPLHF.

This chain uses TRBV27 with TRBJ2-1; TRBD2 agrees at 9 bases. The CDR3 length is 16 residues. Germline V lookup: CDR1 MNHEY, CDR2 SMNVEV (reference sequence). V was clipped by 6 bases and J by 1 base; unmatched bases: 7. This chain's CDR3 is CASSLGLASSYNEQFF. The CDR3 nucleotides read TGTGCCAGCAGCCTAGGACTAGCGTCGTCCTACAATGAGCAGTTCTTC.

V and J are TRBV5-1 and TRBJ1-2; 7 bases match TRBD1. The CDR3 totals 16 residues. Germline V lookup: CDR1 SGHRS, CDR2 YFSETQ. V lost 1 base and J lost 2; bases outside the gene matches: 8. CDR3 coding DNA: TGCGCCAGCAGCTTGAACCCTGGACAGGCGAACTATGGCTACACCTTC. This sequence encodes CASSLNPGQANYGYTF. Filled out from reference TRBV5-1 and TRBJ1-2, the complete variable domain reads KAGVTQTPRYLIKTRGQQVTLSCSPISGHRSVSWYQQTPGQGLQFLFEYFSETQRNKGNFPGRFSGRQFSNSRSEMNVSTLELGDSALYLCASSLNPGQANYGYTFGSGTRLTVV.

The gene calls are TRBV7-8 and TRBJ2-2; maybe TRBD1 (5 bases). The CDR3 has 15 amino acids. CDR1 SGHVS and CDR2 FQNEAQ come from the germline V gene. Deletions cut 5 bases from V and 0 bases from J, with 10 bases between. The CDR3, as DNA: TGTGCCAGCAGCCCACAGGTCTCGAACACCGGGGAGCTGTTTTTT. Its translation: CASSPQVSNTGELFF. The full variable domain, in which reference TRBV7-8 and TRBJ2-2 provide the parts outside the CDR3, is GAGVSQSPRYKVAKRGQDVALRCDPISGHVSLFWYQQALGQGPEFLTYFQNEAQLDKSGLPSDRFFAERPEGSVSTLKIQRTQQEDSAVYLCASSPQVSNTGELFFGEGSRLTVL.

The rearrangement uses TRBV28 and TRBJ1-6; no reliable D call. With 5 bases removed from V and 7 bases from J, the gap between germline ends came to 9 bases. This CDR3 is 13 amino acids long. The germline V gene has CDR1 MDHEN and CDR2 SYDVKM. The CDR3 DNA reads TGTGCCAGCAGTACGACGGGGAATTCACCCCTCCACTTT. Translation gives CASSTTGNSPLHF.

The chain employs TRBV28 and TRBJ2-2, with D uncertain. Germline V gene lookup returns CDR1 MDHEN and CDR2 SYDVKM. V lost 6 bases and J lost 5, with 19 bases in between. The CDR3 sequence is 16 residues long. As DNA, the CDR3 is TGTGCCAGCAGCCCACTGAGCGATGGAAGGACCGGGGAGCTGTTTTTT. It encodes CASSPLSDGRTGELFF.

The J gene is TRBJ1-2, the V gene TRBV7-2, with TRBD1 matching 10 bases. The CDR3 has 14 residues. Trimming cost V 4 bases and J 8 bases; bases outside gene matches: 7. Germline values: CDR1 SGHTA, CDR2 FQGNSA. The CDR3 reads CASSYRDRGDGYTF. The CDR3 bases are TGTGCCAGCAGCTACCGGGACAGGGGTGACGGCTACACCTTC.

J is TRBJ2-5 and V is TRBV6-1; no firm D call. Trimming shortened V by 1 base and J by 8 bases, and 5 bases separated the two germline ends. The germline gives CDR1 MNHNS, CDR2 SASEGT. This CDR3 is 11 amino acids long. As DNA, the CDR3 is TGTGCCAGCAGTGAAGAGGTTACCCAGTACTTC. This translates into CASSEEVTQYF.

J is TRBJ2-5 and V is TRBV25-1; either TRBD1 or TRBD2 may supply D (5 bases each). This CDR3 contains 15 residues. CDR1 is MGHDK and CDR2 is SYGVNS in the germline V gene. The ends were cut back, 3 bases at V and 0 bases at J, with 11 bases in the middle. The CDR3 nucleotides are TGTGCCAGCAGTGAGGGGACCGAGTACCAAGAGACCCAGTACTTC. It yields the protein CASSEGTEYQETQYF.

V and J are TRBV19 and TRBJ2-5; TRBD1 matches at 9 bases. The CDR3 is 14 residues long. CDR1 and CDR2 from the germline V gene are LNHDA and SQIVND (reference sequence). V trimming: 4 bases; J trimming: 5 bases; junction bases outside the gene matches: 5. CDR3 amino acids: CASSRDRASETQYF. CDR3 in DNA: TGTGCCAGTAGTAGGGACAGGGCATCTGAGACCCAGTACTTC.

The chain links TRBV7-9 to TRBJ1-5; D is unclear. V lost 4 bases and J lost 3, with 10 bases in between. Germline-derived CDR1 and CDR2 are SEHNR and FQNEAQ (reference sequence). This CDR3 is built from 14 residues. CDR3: CASSSLGDNQPQHF. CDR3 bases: TGTGCCAGCAGCTCACTTGGAGACAATCAGCCCCAGCATTTT.

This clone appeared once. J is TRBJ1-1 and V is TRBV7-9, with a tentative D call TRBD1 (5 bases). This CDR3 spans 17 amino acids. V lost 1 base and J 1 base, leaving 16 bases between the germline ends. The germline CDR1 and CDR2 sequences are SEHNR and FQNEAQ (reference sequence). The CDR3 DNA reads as TGTGCCAGCAGCTTAGGAGGGCTGGGACGGACGAACACTGAAGCTTTCTTT. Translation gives CASSLGGLGRTNTEAFF.

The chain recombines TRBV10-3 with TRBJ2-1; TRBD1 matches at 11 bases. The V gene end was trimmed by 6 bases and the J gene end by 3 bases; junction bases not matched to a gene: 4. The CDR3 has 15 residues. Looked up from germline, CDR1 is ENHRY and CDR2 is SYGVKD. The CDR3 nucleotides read TGTGCCATCAGCCAGGACAGGGGGCACTACAATGAGCAGTTCTTC. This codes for CAISQDRGHYNEQFF.

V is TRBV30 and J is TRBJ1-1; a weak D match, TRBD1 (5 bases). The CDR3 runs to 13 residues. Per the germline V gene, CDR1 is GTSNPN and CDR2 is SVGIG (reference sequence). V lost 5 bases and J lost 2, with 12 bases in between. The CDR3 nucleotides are TGTGCCTGGGGGACGGGATTAAACACTGAAGCTTTCTTT. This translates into CAWGTGLNTEAFF.

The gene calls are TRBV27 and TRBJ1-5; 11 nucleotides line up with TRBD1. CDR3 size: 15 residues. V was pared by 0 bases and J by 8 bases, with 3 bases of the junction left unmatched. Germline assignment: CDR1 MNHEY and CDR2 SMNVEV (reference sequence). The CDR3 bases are TGTGCCAGCAGTTTATCCCGGACAGGGGGCGAGCCCCAGCATTTT. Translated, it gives CASSLSRTGGEPQHF.

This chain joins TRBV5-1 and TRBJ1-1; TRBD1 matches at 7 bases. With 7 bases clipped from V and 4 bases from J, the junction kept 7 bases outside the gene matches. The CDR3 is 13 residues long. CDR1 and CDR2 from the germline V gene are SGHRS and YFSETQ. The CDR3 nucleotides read TGCGCCAGCTCCCCAGGGGACAGCACTGAAGCTTTCTTT. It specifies CASSPGDSTEAFF.

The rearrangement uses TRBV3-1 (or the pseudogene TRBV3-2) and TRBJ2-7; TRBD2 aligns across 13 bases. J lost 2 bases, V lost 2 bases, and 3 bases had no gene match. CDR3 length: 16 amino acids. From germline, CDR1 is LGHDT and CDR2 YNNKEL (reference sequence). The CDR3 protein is CASSQWTSGSPYEQYF. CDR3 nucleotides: TGTGCCAGCAGCCAATGGACTAGCGGGAGTCCCTACGAGCAGTACTTC.

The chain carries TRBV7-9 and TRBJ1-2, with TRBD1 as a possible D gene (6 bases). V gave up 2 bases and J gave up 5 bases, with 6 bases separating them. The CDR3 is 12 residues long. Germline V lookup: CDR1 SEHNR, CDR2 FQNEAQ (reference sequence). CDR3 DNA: TGTGCCAGCAGCTTAAGGGGGTATGGCTACACCTTC. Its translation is CASSLRGYGYTF. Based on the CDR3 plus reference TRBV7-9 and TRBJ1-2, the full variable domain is DTGVSQNPRHKITKRGQNVTFRCDPISEHNRLYWYRQTLGQGPEFLTYFQNEAQLEKSRLLSDRFSAERPKGSFSTLEIQRTEQGDSAMYLCASSLRGYGYTFGSGTRLTVV.

As DNA, the CDR3 is TGCGCCAGCAGCTTGGTTTTTGGGACCACCTACGAGCAGTACTTC. It yields the protein CASSLVFGTTYEQYF. The chain joins TRBV5-1 to TRBJ2-7; perhaps D is TRBD1 or TRBD2 (5 bases each). The CDR3 spans 15 residues. Germline lookup yields CDR1 SGHRS and CDR2 YFSETQ. Trimming pared 0 bases from V and 2 bases from J, leaving 12 bases between.

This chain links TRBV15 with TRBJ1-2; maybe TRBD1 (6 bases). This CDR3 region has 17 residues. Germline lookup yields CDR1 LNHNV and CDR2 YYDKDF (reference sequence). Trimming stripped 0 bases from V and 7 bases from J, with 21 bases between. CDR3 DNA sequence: TGTGCCACCAGCAGAGATTCCACAGGGTTAAGTAATATTGGCTACACCTTC. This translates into CATSRDSTGLSNIGYTF. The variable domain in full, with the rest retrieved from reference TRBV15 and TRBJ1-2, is DAMVIQNPRYQVTQFGKPVTLSCSQTLNHNVMYWYQQKSSQAPKLLFHYYDKDFNNEADTPDNFQSRRPNTSFCFLDIRSPGLGDTAMYLCATSRDSTGLSNIGYTFGSGTRLTVV.

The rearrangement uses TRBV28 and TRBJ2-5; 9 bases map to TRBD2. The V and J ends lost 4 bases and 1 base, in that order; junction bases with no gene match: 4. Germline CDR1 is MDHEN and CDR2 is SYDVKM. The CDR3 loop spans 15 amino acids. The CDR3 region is CASSSPREGQETQYF. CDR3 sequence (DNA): TGTGCCAGCAGTTCTCCGCGGGAGGGCCAAGAGACCCAGTACTTC.

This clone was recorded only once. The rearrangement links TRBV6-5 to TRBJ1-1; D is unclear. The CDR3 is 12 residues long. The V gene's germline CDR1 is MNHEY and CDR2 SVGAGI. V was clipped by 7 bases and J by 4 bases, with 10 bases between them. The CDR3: CASKNRGTEAFF. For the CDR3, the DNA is TGTGCCAGCAAGAATAGAGGCACTGAAGCTTTCTTT.

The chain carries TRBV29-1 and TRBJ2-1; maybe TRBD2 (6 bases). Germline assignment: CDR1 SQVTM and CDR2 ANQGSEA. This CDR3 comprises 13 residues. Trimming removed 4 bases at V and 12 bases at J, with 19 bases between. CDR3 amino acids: CSVAGTPAAMQFF. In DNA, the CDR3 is TGCAGCGTTGCCGGGACTCCCGCGGCTATGCAGTTCTTC.

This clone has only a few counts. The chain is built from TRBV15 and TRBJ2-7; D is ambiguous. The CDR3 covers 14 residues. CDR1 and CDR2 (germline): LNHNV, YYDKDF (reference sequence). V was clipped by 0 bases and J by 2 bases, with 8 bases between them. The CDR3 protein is CATSRDSGAYEQYF. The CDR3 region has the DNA TGTGCCACCAGCAGAGATTCCGGAGCCTACGAGCAGTACTTC.